Listed below are T cell receptor beta chains from one sample, sequenced in a study of blood T cell repertoires in COVID-19. Profiling relied on immunoSEQ multiplex PCR, and the TCRdb table lists in-frame clones only, not all of them. The sample carries 200,000 to 250,000 clones, just over 85% recorded once. What was sequenced was PBMCs or T cells enriched from blood (not recorded which). Receptors originate from a man in his forties or fifties who had recovered from COVID-19. CDR3s include the opening cysteine and the closing phenylalanine or tryptophan. The D gene is left open where the match is weak. Size values are once, few and many counts, or a class for expanded clones, and some rows have none.

16	NA	TRBV7-6	TRBJ1-3	NA	TGTGCCAGCAGCTTAGGGGCCCCCTTCTCTGGAAACACCATATATTTT	CASSLGAPFSGNTIYF
14	TRBD2	TRBV19	TRBJ2-5	NA	TGTGCCAGTAGCCCTAGCGGGGGGTTGAAGACCCAGTACTTC	CASSPSGGLKTQYF
16	TRBD2	TRBV7-3	TRBJ2-1	NA	TGTGCCAGCAGCTTACTAGCGGGAGGGGGCTACAATGAGCAGTTCTTC	CASSLLAGGGYNEQFF
14	NA	TRBV27	TRBJ1-2	NA	TGTGCCAGCAGTTCCCACGAAGGGAGTACTGGCTACACCTTC	CASSSHEGSTGYTF
15	TRBD1	TRBV5-6	TRBJ1-2	NA	TGTGCCAGCAGCGAGGACTTCGGACAGGGGGATGGCTACACCTTC	CASSEDFGQGDGYTF
16	TRBD2	TRBV5-4	TRBJ2-3	NA	TGTGCCAGCAGTCGGACTAGCGGGAGGGGCACAGATACGCAGTATTTT	CASSRTSGRGTDTQYF
13	TRBD1	TRBV19	TRBJ2-7	NA	TGTGCCAGTGCCCCGGGACAGGGGTTCGAGCAGTACTTC	CASAPGQGFEQYF
14	NA	TRBV19	TRBJ1-4	NA	TGTGCCAGTAGTATGTGGGCAGATAATGAAAAACTGTTTTTT	CASSMWADNEKLFF
16	TRBD2	TRBV5-1	TRBJ2-3	NA	TGCGCCAGCAGCTTCTCGACTAGCGGAGCCACAGATACGCAGTATTTT	CASSFSTSGATDTQYF
13	NA	TRBV19	TRBJ1-2	NA	TGTGCCAGTAGTTTGGGAGGGACCTATGGCTACACCTTC	CASSLGGTYGYTF
15	TRBD1	TRBV19	TRBJ1-6	NA	TGTGCCAGTAGTATGCAGCAGGGGGCGCGTTCACCCCTCCACTTT	CASSMQQGARSPLHF
13	NA	TRBV19	TRBJ2-5	NA	TGTGCCAGTAGTAAGCAGGAACAAGAGACCCAGTACTTC	CASSKQEQETQYF
15	NA	TRBV14	TRBJ2-1	NA	TGTGCCAGCAGCCCTCGGGAGGGGGCATACAATGAGCAGTTCTTC	CASSPREGAYNEQFF
12	TRBD1	TRBV25-1	TRBJ2-3	NA	TGTGCCAGCAGGAACAGGGGGGATACGCAGTATTTT	CASRNRGDTQYF
13	NA	TRBV10-2	TRBJ2-3	NA	TGCGCCATCTCCTCCAGGGACACAGATACGCAGTATTTT	CAISSRDTDTQYF
16	TRBD1	TRBV10-1	TRBJ1-4	NA	TGCGCCAGCAGTGACGTCTGGTCGGGACAGACTGAAAAACTGTTTTTT	CASSDVWSGQTEKLFF
13	NA	TRBV6-1	TRBJ1-5	NA	TGTGCCAGCAGTGATGGGGAGGTACAGCCCCAGCATTTT	CASSDGEVQPQHF
13	TRBD2	TRBV7-2	TRBJ2-7	NA	TGTGCCAGCAGCTCCTCGCCTAGCGGCGAGCAGTACTTC	CASSSSPSGEQYF
16	NA	TRBV19	TRBJ1-5	NA	TGTGCCAGTACAGGGCCTAAAGGGCGTAGCAATCAGCCCCAGCATTTT	CASTGPKGRSNQPQHF
12	TRBD2	TRBV7-6	TRBJ2-1	NA	TGTGCCAGCAGCCACGGGGGGACTAATCAGTTCTTC	CASSHGGTNQFF
17	TRBD2	TRBV3-1/TRBV3-2	TRBJ2-7	NA	TGTGCCAGCAGCCCGTTAAATTCCGGGACTAGATCCTACGAGCAGTACTTC	CASSPLNSGTRSYEQYF
14	TRBD1	TRBV7-9	TRBJ1-2	NA	TGTGCCAGCACCCCGACAGGGGCCAACTATGGCTACACCTTC	CASTPTGANYGYTF
15	NA	TRBV5-5	TRBJ2-2	NA	TGTGCCAGCAGCGTGCCGCAGGGCGGCACCGGGGAGCTGTTTTTT	CASSVPQGGTGELFF
13	NA	TRBV7-2	TRBJ1-5	NA	TGTGCCAGCAGCTCAGGGATAATTCAGCCCCAGCATTTT	CASSSGIIQPQHF
17	TRBD1	TRBV6-1	TRBJ1-4	NA	TGTGCCAGCAGTGGGACAGGGGGCTTCGCAACTAATGAAAAACTGTTTTTT	CASSGTGGFATNEKLFF
11	NA	TRBV10-3	TRBJ2-1	NA	TGTGCCATCAGTGCCGGGGAACAGCAGTTCTTC	CAISAGEQQFF
10	NA	TRBV30	TRBJ2-7	NA	TGTGCCTGGAGTGCCTCCCAGCAGTACTTC	CAWSASQQYF
14	TRBD1	TRBV19	TRBJ1-2	NA	TGTGCCAGTAGCACACCGGGACAGCAGAATGGCTACACCTTC	CASSTPGQQNGYTF
14	NA	TRBV19	TRBJ1-4	NA	TGTGCCAGCTTGGCCGGGGGGCGAGATGAAAAACTGTTTTTT	CASLAGGRDEKLFF
15	NA	TRBV2	TRBJ1-5	once	TGTGCCAGCAGCCAGGACAGCCCTAGCAATCAGCCCCAGCATTTT	CASSQDSPSNQPQHF
14	TRBD1	TRBV7-2	TRBJ2-7	NA	TGTGCCAGCAGCTTATCGAGGGGGCCGTACGAGCAGTACTTC	CASSLSRGPYEQYF
15	NA	TRBV13	TRBJ2-1	NA	TGTGCCAGCAGCTTAGGACAGGGTCCCTACAATGAGCAGTTCTTC	CASSLGQGPYNEQFF
13	NA	TRBV11-2	TRBJ1-2	NA	TGTGCCAGCAGCTTAGCGCCCGGTTATGGCTACACCTTC	CASSLAPGYGYTF
17	NA	TRBV27	TRBJ2-1	NA	TGTGCCAGCAGTTTGCAGGGAGGCCTCGGGCCCTACAATGAGCAGTTCTTC	CASSLQGGLGPYNEQFF
14	NA	TRBV29-1	TRBJ2-4	few	TGCAGCGTTGAAGAAGAACTAGCCAAAAACATTCAGTACTTC	CSVEEELAKNIQYF
16	TRBD1	TRBV7-9	TRBJ2-7	NA	TGTGCCAGCAGCTTGCACAGGGGCCCCGTCTCCTACGAGCAGTACTTC	CASSLHRGPVSYEQYF
12	NA	TRBV5-6	TRBJ1-2	NA	TGTGCCAGCAGCCTACAGGCCAGCCCCTACACCTTC	CASSLQASPYTF
14	NA	TRBV9	TRBJ1-5	NA	TGTGCCAGCAGCACAACAGGGATGGATCAGCCCCAGCATTTT	CASSTTGMDQPQHF
14	NA	TRBV5-1	TRBJ2-4	NA	TGCGCCAGCAGCTTGACAGATGCCAAAAACATTCAGTACTTC	CASSLTDAKNIQYF
12	TRBD1	TRBV29-1	TRBJ1-2	few	TGCAGCGTGGATAACACCGGGACAGCCCGAAGCTTC	CSVDNTGTARSF